The clone carrying this T cell receptor (beta chain) came up a few times. Antigen: not known. The source of the sample is a study of shared clonotypes between healthy human individuals. Study results and caveats: Around 5% of naive CD4 clonotypes were shared across a few donors. Generation probabilities were higher for clonotypes shared across all four sorted-subset donors than for unshared ones. Depth was large, yet rarefaction showed that sorted-subset sequencing was incomplete. Tissues were not sampled, only blood, and their repertoires likely differ.

The germline V and J ends were trimmed by 5 bases and 6 bases, with 4 bases remaining between them. Germline lookup yields CDR1 SEHNR and CDR2 FQNEAQ (reference sequence). There are 10 residues in the CDR3. The repertoire was sequenced with immunoSEQ multiplex PCR; TCRdb's copy has only in-frame clones and lacks some. The profile shows hundreds of thousands of clones, 96% of them singletons. The chain carries TRBV7-9 and TRBJ1-2; D ambiguous. The receptor was derived from a man between 25 and 39 years old in good health. Sequences were obtained from memory CD8+ T cells sorted from blood. Subset of the sample: CD45RO+ cells pooled with CCR7-negative TemRA cells. The CDR3 loop is CASSPNGYTF. CDR3 sequence (DNA): TGTGCCAGCAGCCCCAATGGCTACACCTTC.